This section outlines one T cell receptor (beta chain) sequence together with its context. The sample comes from a study of blood T cell repertoires in COVID-19. Across the study: Nucleic acid was either cDNA or gDNA, and it came from T cells, B-cell-depleted T cells, or PBMCs.

Germline CDR1 is LNHDA and CDR2 is SQIVND (reference sequence). This CDR3 is built from 12 residues. Trimming cost V 10 bases and J 8 bases; bases outside gene matches: 8. Here immunoSEQ multiplex PCR was the method, and the copy in TCRdb shows in-frame clones only, minus some. This sample has around 150,000 clones, with 85% found just once. The source of this sequence is a woman in her sixties with COVID-19, enrolled during active disease. Source material: peripheral blood. This rearrangement joins TRBV19 to TRBJ1-2; the match to TRBD1 covers 9 bases. The CDR3 nucleotides read TGTGCCACCCGGGACAGGGATCCGGGCTACACCTTC. Translating it yields CATRDRDPGYTF.